Shown below are 18 T cell receptor beta chains from a single sample sequenced in a study of CD8 T cells in ankylosing spondylitis. From the 5' RACE reads, TCRdb called clonotypes with MiXCR, one entry per CDR3 protein. The repertoire consists of under 170,000 distinct CDR3 sequences, with approximately 48% occurring once and the leading ten covering roughly 15%. What was sequenced was synovial fluid, either unsorted or a sorted T cell fraction (not recorded which). The receptors were gathered from a male donor with ankylosing spondylitis.

The chain recombines TRBV14 with TRBJ2-7; TRBD2 agrees at 14 bases. The germline V gene has CDR1 SGHDN and CDR2 FVKESK. V was pared by 1 base and J by 3 bases, with 26 bases of the junction left unmatched. The CDR3 spans 24 residues. The CDR3 DNA sequence: TGTGCCAGCAGCCAAGCACTCCCGTTCCTCGAAACGACAGGGACTAGCGGGAGTAGCTACGAGCAGTACTTC. Translating it yields CASSQALPFLETTGTSGSSYEQYF.

This clonotype was detected only a few times. The V and J genes are TRBV7-8 and TRBJ2-5; 8 bases map to TRBD2. The CDR3 covers 16 residues. V gave up 2 bases and J gave up 0 bases; unmatched junction bases: 5. Per germline, CDR1 SGHVS and CDR2 FQNEAQ. CDR3 protein: CASSLKPAGDQETQYF. DNA of the CDR3: TGTGCCAGCAGCTTAAAGCCAGCGGGAGACCAAGAGACCCAGTACTTC.

The chain couples TRBV10-3 to TRBJ2-1, with 10 positions matching TRBD1. The CDR3 contains 16 residues. Germline V gene lookup returns CDR1 ENHRY and CDR2 SYGVKD. Trimming took 4 bases from V and 5 from J; bases not matched to a gene: 8. The CDR3 DNA reads TGTGCCATCAGTGTCCTTAGGACAGGGGGTAACAATGAGCAGTTCTTC. It encodes CAISVLRTGGNNEQFF.

This clonotype was recorded at least ten times. The chain carries TRBV4-1 and TRBJ2-7; perhaps TRBD2 as D (5 bases). The V end was cut by 0 bases, the J end by 3 bases, with 21 bases between. From germline, CDR1 is MGHRA and CDR2 YSYEKL. The CDR3 covers 18 residues. CDR3 region: CASSQDTIGMTGYYEQYF. In nucleotides, the CDR3 is TGCGCCAGCAGCCAAGATACAATCGGGATGACGGGGTACTACGAGCAGTACTTC.

This clonotype was seen more than once but under ten times. The chain couples TRBV11-1 to TRBJ1-4, with D possibly matching TRBD1 (5 bases). Germline CDR1 and CDR2: SGHAT and FQDESV (reference sequence). Trimming stripped 5 bases from V and 12 bases from J, with 16 bases between. The CDR3 consists of 13 residues. The CDR3 is CASSPGPIMQLFF. The CDR3, as DNA: TGTGCCAGCAGCCCGGGACCGATAATGCAACTGTTTTTT. Looking up the rest from reference TRBV11-1 and TRBJ1-4 gives the full variable domain: EAEVAQSPRYKITEKSQAVAFWCDPISGHATLYWYRQILGQGPELLVQFQDESVVDDSQLPKDRFSAERLKGVDSTLKIQPAELGDSAMYLCASSPGPIMQLFFGSGTQLSVL.

This chain uses TRBV6-5 with TRBJ1-6, with a weak D call TRBD1 (5 bases). The ends were cut back, 2 bases at V and 4 bases at J, with 12 bases in the middle. Germline loops: CDR1 MNHEY, CDR2 SVGAGI. The CDR3 has 16 amino acids. CDR3 amino acids: CASSYGGGGYNSPLHF. DNA of the CDR3: TGTGCCAGCAGTTACGGGGGAGGTGGATATAATTCACCCCTCCACTTT.

The chain links TRBV6-5 to TRBJ2-1; possibly TRBD1 or TRBD2 for D (5 bases each). CDR1 is MNHEY and CDR2 is SVGAGI in the germline V gene. The CDR3 runs to 15 residues. Between the trimmed V and J ends, which lost 1 base and 7 bases, there was a span of 14 bases. The CDR3 loop is CASSYWGSSGNEQFF. The DNA for the CDR3 is TGTGCCAGCAGTTACTGGGGGTCGTCGGGTAATGAGCAGTTCTTC.

The chain is built from TRBV20-1 and TRBJ2-7, with a weak D call TRBD1 (6 bases). CDR3 size: 12 residues. Germline CDR1 DFQATT, CDR2 SNEGSKA (reference sequence). CDR3 in DNA: TGCAGGGCCCGGGACACCTCCTACGAGCAGTACTTC. It yields the protein CRARDTSYEQYF.

This chain joins TRBV5-1 and TRBJ2-1; no clear D. CDR1 is SGHRS and CDR2 is YFSETQ in the germline V gene. This CDR3 contains 13 residues. V was clipped by 5 bases and J by 2 bases, with 8 bases between them. CDR3: CASRGRPYNEQFF. The CDR3 DNA follows: TGCGCCAGCAGGGGCCGGCCCTACAATGAGCAGTTCTTC. Full variable domain (rest looked up from reference TRBV5-1 and TRBJ2-1): KAGVTQTPRYLIKTRGQQVTLSCSPISGHRSVSWYQQTPGQGLQFLFEYFSETQRNKGNFPGRFSGRQFSNSRSEMNVSTLELGDSALYLCASRGRPYNEQFFGPGTRLTVL.

This clonotype was seen a handful of times. The rearrangement joins TRBV4-2 to TRBJ1-4; 7 nucleotides match TRBD1. The CDR3 contains 19 residues. J gave up 0 bases and V 1 base, and 11 bases lay outside the gene matches. Germline CDR1 and CDR2: LGHNA and YNFKEQ. In DNA, the CDR3 is TGTGCCAGCAGCCAAGGAATGTGGCAGGGGGGAGCAACTAATGAAAAACTGTTTTTT. It is translated as CASSQGMWQGGATNEKLFF.

This clonotype was counted between two and nine times. The chain joins TRBV12-3 or TRBV12-4 to TRBJ1-1; no firm D call. The CDR3 length is 15 residues. Deletions cut 6 bases from V and 4 bases from J, with 18 bases between. CDR3 sequence reads: CASSPGLLSRTEAFF. The CDR3 coding sequence is TGTGCCAGCAGCCCTGGTCTGTTGTCGCGCACTGAAGCTTTCTTT.

The sample holds a few counts of this clonotype. This chain links TRBV12-3 or TRBV12-4 with TRBJ1-2; no definite D call. The CDR3 contains 13 residues. Trimming removed 6 bases at V and 7 bases at J, with 15 bases between. The CDR3 DNA reads TGTGCCAGCAGCCAACTAGCAGGTCGTGGCTACACCTTC. Translating it yields CASSQLAGRGYTF.

Only a few counts were recorded for this clonotype. V is TRBV28 and J is TRBJ2-7, with 8 bases fitting TRBD2. V dropped 5 bases and J dropped 4; count of bases not matched to a gene: 10. The CDR3 consists of 15 residues. Germline V CDR1 and CDR2: MDHEN, SYDVKM. Written as DNA, the CDR3 is TGTGCCAGCAGTCCCGGTCGGTCGGGAGGGTACGAGCAGTACTTC. This translates into CASSPGRSGGYEQYF.

The J gene is TRBJ2-3, the V gene TRBV20-1, with 9 positions matching TRBD2. Trimming took 6 bases from V and 6 from J; bases not matched to a gene: 7. The length of the CDR3 is 13 residues. From germline, CDR1 is DFQATT and CDR2 SNEGSKA (reference sequence). The CDR3 loop reads CSAEVSGGDTQYF. CDR3 DNA: TGCAGTGCCGAGGTTAGCGGGGGTGATACGCAGTATTTT.

The V gene is TRBV19, the J gene TRBJ1-5; TRBD1 might be the D (5 bases). The CDR3 is 15 residues long. V was clipped by 3 bases and J by 0 bases, with 9 bases between them. Per the germline V gene, CDR1 is LNHDA and CDR2 is SQIVND (reference sequence). This chain's CDR3 is CASSMQGNSNQPQHF. The DNA for the CDR3 is TGTGCCAGTAGTATGCAGGGCAATAGCAATCAGCCCCAGCATTTT.

The V and J genes are TRBV27 and TRBJ1-5; D remains ambiguous. Germline V gene sequence: CDR1 MNHEY, CDR2 SMNVEV (reference sequence). The V gene lost 3 bases and the J gene lost 4 bases, with 4 bases spanning the gap. This CDR3 comprises 12 residues. As DNA, the CDR3 is TGTGCCAGCAGTTTTTGGAATCAGCCCCAGCATTTT. Protein: CASSFWNQPQHF.

The sample holds a few counts of this clonotype. The chain is built from TRBV12-3 or TRBV12-4 and TRBJ1-5, with D maybe TRBD1 (5 bases). V was cut by 5 bases and J by 1 base, with 9 bases left in between. The length of the CDR3 is 14 residues. In DNA form, the CDR3 reads TGTGCCAGCAGTACCCGGGACAGCAATCAGCCCCAGCATTTT. This sequence encodes CASSTRDSNQPQHF.

The V gene is TRBV25-1, the J gene TRBJ1-4, with 12 bases lining up with TRBD1. This CDR3 region has 21 residues. Per germline, CDR1 MGHDK and CDR2 SYGVNS. V shed 0 bases and J 0 bases; nucleotides not matched to a gene: 11. The CDR3 DNA reads as TGTGCCAGCAGTGAATACGGCGGGACAGGGGGCAAGTTGGCAACTAATGAAAAACTGTTTTTT. Residues: CASSEYGGTGGKLATNEKLFF.